The source of this T cell receptor beta chain is a study of blood T cell repertoires in COVID-19. About the study: Both acute and convalescent COVID-19 samples were obtained from the United States, Italy and Spain. PBMCs, B-cell-depleted T cells, or T cells provided the cDNA or gDNA that made up the material.

Sequencing was performed with immunoSEQ multiplex PCR; in TCRdb, only in-frame clones are kept and a portion is missing. This table has 90,000 or so clones, over 80% appearing once. Looked up from germline, CDR1 is SQVTM and CDR2 is ANQGSEA. The CDR3 is 15 amino acids. With V trimmed by 6 bases and J by 4 bases, 9 bases remained unmatched. This clone has only one observation. The chain links TRBV29-1 to TRBJ2-1; 10 nucleotides agree with TRBD2. The receptor's source is a human donor with active COVID-19. The donor label of this sample is uncertain. The material sequenced was peripheral blood. CDR3 DNA: TGCAGCGTCCCCGGACTAGCGGCCTTTTACAATGAGCAGTTCTTC. Protein: CSVPGLAAFYNEQFF.